This TCR beta chain was obtained from a study of beta chain features in type 1 diabetes. Study summary: Analysis included 100 million to 110 million sorted cells drawn from all samples. Study conclusions and caveats: Among patients with Type 1 diabetes, TCRB CDR3s were moderately but significantly shorter in every one of the four CD4+ subsets.

Reverse transcribing all isolated RNA meant expressed TCRB transcripts were sequenced. Sequenced by immunoSEQ multiplex PCR; TCRdb stores in-frame clones only, minus some. In the table there are 300,000 to 450,000 clones, around 13% of which are singletons. V shed 0 bases, J shed 7 bases, and the junction held 0 bases outside the gene matches. CDR3 length: 15 residues. Germline V gives CDR1 MDHEN, CDR2 SYDVKM. Comments on this clone: Antigen specificity is unknown.

The clonotype comes from a woman under 30 with type 1 diabetes. Specimen: naive CD4+ T cells from blood. The chain has TRBV28 and TRBJ2-1; 13 bases agree with TRBD2. The CDR3 coding sequence is TGTGCCAGCAGTTTATGGACTAGCGGGAGGAATGAGCAGTTCTTC. This translates into CASSLWTSGRNEQFF.